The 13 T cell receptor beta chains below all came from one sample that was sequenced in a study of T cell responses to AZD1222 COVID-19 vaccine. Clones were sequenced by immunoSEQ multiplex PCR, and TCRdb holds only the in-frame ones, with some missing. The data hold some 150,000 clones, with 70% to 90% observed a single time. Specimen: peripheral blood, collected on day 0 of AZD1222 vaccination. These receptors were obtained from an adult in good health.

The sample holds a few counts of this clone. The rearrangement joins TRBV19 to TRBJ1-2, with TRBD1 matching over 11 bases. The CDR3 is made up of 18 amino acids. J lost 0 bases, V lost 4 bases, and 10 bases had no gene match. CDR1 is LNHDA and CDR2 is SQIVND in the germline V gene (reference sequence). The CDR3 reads CASSTQGQGGLTNYGYTF. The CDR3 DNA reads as TGTGCCAGTAGTACCCAGGGACAGGGGGGCCTGACTAACTATGGCTACACCTTC.

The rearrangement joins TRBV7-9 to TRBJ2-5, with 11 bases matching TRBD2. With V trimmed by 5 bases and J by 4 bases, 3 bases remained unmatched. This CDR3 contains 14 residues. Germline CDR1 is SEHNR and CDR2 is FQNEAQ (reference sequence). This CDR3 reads CASSTSGGPETQYF. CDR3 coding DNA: TGTGCCAGCAGCACTAGCGGGGGCCCAGAGACCCAGTACTTC.

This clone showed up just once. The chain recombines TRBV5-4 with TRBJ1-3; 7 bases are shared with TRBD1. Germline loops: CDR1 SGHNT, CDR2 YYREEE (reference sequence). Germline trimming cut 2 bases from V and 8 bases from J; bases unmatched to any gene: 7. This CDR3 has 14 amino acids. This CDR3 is CASSLQGIRDTIYF. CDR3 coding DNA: TGTGCCAGCAGCTTACAGGGGATTCGCGACACCATATATTTT.

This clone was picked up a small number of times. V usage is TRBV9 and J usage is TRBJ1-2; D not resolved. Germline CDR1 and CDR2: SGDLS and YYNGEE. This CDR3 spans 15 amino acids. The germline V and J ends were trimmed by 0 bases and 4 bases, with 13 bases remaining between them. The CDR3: CASSVEGASGYGYTF. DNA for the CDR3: TGTGCCAGCAGCGTAGAAGGAGCCTCCGGCTATGGCTACACCTTC.

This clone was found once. The CDR3 DNA reads TGTGCCAGCAGCGTAGGGGGGGACCTTTATTACGAGCAGTACTTC. This codes for CASSVGGDLYYEQYF. The chain links TRBV9 to TRBJ2-7; D perhaps matches TRBD2 (6 bases). Trimming took 0 bases from V and 4 from J, leaving 14 bases between them. Germline loops: CDR1 SGDLS, CDR2 YYNGEE. This CDR3 has 15 amino acids.

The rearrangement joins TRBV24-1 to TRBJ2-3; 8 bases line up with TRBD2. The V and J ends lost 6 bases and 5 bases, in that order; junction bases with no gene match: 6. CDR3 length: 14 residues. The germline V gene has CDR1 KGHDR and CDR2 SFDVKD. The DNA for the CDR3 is TGTGCCACCAGTCGGGGGGCGGGGGGAGATACGCAGTATTTT. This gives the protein CATSRGAGGDTQYF.

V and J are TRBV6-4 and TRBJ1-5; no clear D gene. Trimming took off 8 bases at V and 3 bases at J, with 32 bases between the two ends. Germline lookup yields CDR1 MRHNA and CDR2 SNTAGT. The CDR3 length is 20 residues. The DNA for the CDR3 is TGTGCCAGCCCTACTTTTGAGGCCGCTTTGGACCAGACTTCCAATCAGCCCCAGCATTTT. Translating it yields CASPTFEAALDQTSNQPQHF.

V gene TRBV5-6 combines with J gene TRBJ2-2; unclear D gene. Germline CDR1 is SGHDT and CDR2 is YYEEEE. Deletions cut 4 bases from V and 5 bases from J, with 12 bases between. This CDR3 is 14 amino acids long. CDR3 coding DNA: TGTGCCAGCAGCGGGAAAGGACGGACCGGGGAGCTGTTTTTT. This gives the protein CASSGKGRTGELFF. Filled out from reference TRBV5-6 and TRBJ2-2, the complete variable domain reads DAGVTQSPTHLIKTRGQQVTLRCSPKSGHDTVSWYQQALGQGPQFIFQYYEEEERQRGNFPDRFSGHQFPNYSSELNVNALLLGDSALYLCASSGKGRTGELFFGEGSRLTVL.

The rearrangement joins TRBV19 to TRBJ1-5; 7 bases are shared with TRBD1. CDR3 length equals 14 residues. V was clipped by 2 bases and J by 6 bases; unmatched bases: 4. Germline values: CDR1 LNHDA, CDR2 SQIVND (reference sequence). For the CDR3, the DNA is TGTGCCAGTAGTATATCAGGGGGTAGTCAGCCCCAGCATTTT. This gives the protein CASSISGGSQPQHF. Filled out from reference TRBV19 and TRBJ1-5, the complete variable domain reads DGGITQSPKYLFRKEGQNVTLSCEQNLNHDAMYWYRQDPGQGLRLIYYSQIVNDFQKGDIAEGYSVSREKKESFPLTVTSAQKNPTAFYLCASSISGGSQPQHFGDGTRLSIL.

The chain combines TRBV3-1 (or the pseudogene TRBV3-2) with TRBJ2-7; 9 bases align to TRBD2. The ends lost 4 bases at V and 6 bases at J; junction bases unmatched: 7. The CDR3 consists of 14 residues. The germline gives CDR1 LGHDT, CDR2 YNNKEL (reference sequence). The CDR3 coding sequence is TGTGCCAGCAGCCTAGCGGGGGCCGTAATCGAGCAGTACTTC. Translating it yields CASSLAGAVIEQYF.

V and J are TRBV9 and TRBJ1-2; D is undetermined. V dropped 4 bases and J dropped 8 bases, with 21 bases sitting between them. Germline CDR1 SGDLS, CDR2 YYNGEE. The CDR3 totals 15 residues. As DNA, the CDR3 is TGTGCCAGCAGCCCCCAGGTGTATAACTCGGGAGGCTACACCTTC. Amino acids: CASSPQVYNSGGYTF. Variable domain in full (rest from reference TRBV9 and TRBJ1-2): DSGVTQTPKHLITATGQRVTLRCSPRSGDLSVYWYQQSLDQGLQFLIQYYNGEERAKGNILERFSAQQFPDLHSELNLSSLELGDSALYFCASSPQVYNSGGYTFGSGTRLTVV.

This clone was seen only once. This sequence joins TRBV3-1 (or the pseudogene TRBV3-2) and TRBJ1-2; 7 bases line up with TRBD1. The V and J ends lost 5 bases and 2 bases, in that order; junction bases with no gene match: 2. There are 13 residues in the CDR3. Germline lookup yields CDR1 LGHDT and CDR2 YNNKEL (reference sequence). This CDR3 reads CASSDRANYGYTF. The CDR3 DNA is TGTGCCAGCAGCGACAGGGCCAACTATGGCTACACCTTC.

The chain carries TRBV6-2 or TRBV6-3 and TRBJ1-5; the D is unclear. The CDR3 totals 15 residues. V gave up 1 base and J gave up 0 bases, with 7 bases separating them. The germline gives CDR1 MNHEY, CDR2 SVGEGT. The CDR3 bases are TGTGCCAGCAGTTACTTGGGTTATAGCAATCAGCCCCAGCATTTT. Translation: CASSYLGYSNQPQHF.